Listed below are T cell receptor beta chains from one sample, sequenced in a study of response to subunit inactivated influenza vaccine. TCRdb re-analysed the RT-PCR reads in MiXCR, keeping a single row per CDR3 protein. This repertoire shows 530,000 or so distinct CDR3 sequences, about 15% found once; its top ten account for around 10%. This sample comprised PBMCs from blood, obtained 12 days after vaccination. The receptors originated from a man aged 50 or older who received an inactivated influenza vaccine. CDR3s include the opening cysteine and the closing phenylalanine or tryptophan. Clone size is shown for a subset of rows, as once, few, many or a class of expanded clone.

CDR3 | size | J | V
CASSSRQGFTEAFF | - | TRBJ1-1 | TRBV7-2
CATSRVGQLDEQYF | - | TRBJ2-7 | TRBV15
CASSLVLLAKNIQYF | few | TRBJ2-4 | TRBV11-2
CASSPPLGQETQYF | - | TRBJ2-5 | TRBV18
CASGTANTGELFF | - | TRBJ2-2 | TRBV2
CASSPVYGTYEQYF | - | TRBJ2-7 | TRBV18
CSVGQLAGAGETQYF | - | TRBJ2-5 | TRBV29-1
CASRGRERDTQYF | few | TRBJ2-3 | TRBV28
CASSLMTGTGNEQFF | many | TRBJ2-1 | TRBV7-9
CATQPTGAYNEQFF | - | TRBJ2-1 | TRBV6-2/TRBV6-3
CASSQDGGTYEQFF | - | TRBJ2-1 | TRBV3-1
CASSFGSATYNEQFF | few | TRBJ2-1 | TRBV5-1
CASSLAASSFEQYF | - | TRBJ2-7 | TRBV5-1
CASSEGGAGANVLTF | few | TRBJ2-6 | TRBV2
CASKVPGTEYNEQFF | - | TRBJ2-1 | TRBV12-3/TRBV12-4
CASRVIAGGLYNEQFF | - | TRBJ2-1 | TRBV27
CASSTPTGTGGGEQYF | - | TRBJ2-7 | TRBV2
CSASETSGGRSYEQYF | - | TRBJ2-7 | TRBV20-1
CAISEGIAYEQYF | few | TRBJ2-7 | TRBV10-3
CATRAGELFF | few | TRBJ2-2 | TRBV6-2/TRBV6-3
CASSLNLASGVQETQYF | - | TRBJ2-5 | TRBV5-5
CASSQETGGGETQYF | - | TRBJ2-5 | TRBV4-3
CASSLLFGPTYEQYF | few | TRBJ2-7 | TRBV4-3
CASSPHTATNEKLFF | - | TRBJ1-4 | TRBV9
CASSFLDGSDTQYF | - | TRBJ2-3 | TRBV5-1
CSARDLQGYEQYF | few | TRBJ2-7 | TRBV20-1
CASSYSGQGASYGYTF | few | TRBJ1-2 | TRBV6-5
CASSLLGGSEQFF | many | TRBJ2-1 | TRBV12-3/TRBV12-4
CSASRTSGRAAYEQYF | - | TRBJ2-7 | TRBV20-1
CASSLVRPAGNTIYF | - | TRBJ1-3 | TRBV5-5
CASSFSLARTDTQYF | - | TRBJ2-3 | TRBV7-3
CASRVYGRSETQYF | - | TRBJ2-5 | TRBV28
CASRQGQGKPGGYGYTF | few | TRBJ1-2 | TRBV28
CASSAYRTYNEQFF | - | TRBJ2-1 | TRBV6-1
CASSQDDRSRGPAYEQYF | few | TRBJ2-7 | TRBV4-3
CASSPPGGGNQPQHF | few | TRBJ1-5 | TRBV12-3/TRBV12-4
CASSHSGGSYEQYF | - | TRBJ2-7 | TRBV3-1